The rows below give T cell receptor beta chains drawn from one sample of a study of cytomegalovirus exposure and HLA in healthy donors. Produced via immunoSEQ multiplex PCR; TCRdb's table is partial and in-frame only. The data contain roughly 190,000 clones, about four fifths of them singletons. The sequencing sample was made of PBMCs. The receptors here all came from a girl aged 5 to 17 in good health and CMV-seropositive. The CDR3 runs from the conserved cysteine through the conserved F or W. Fields, in order: CDR3 protein, CDR3 DNA, D gene, V gene, J gene, clone size. D genes are given only for firm matches. Where a row states a size, it is once, few, many or the class of an expanded clone; other rows omit it.

CDR3 protein: CASRLGGKSNQPQHF
CDR3 DNA: TGTGCCAGCAGGTTAGGAGGGAAGAGCAATCAGCCCCAGCATTTT
D gene: NA
V gene: TRBV7-2
J gene: TRBJ1-5
clone size: NA

CDR3 protein: CASLERGSTDTQYF
CDR3 DNA: TGTGCCAGTTTGGAGAGGGGGTCCACAGATACGCAGTATTTT
D gene: NA
V gene: TRBV19
J gene: TRBJ2-3
clone size: NA

CDR3 protein: CASSNSRLNTGELFF
CDR3 DNA: TGTGCCAGCAGCAATAGCAGATTAAACACCGGGGAGCTGTTTTTT
D gene: NA
V gene: TRBV7-8
J gene: TRBJ2-2
clone size: NA

CDR3 protein: CASSWTGYEQYF
CDR3 DNA: TGTGCCAGCAGCTGGACAGGGTACGAGCAGTACTTC
D gene: TRBD1
V gene: TRBV11-2
J gene: TRBJ2-7
clone size: NA

CDR3 protein: CASSLDTSTDTQYF
CDR3 DNA: TGTGCCAGCAGTTTAGACACCTCCACAGATACGCAGTATTTT
D gene: NA
V gene: TRBV27
J gene: TRBJ2-3
clone size: few

CDR3 protein: CASSINRGPSGANVLTF
CDR3 DNA: TGTGCCAGCAGCATAAACAGGGGGCCCTCTGGGGCCAACGTCCTGACTTTC
D gene: TRBD1
V gene: TRBV5-6
J gene: TRBJ2-6
clone size: once

CDR3 protein: CASSLGGESTDTQYF
CDR3 DNA: TGCGCCAGCAGCTTAGGAGGGGAAAGCACAGATACGCAGTATTTT
D gene: NA
V gene: TRBV5-1
J gene: TRBJ2-3
clone size: once

CDR3 protein: CASSPPGQGESYGYTF
CDR3 DNA: TGTGCCAGCAGCCCCCCGGGACAGGGGGAAAGCTATGGCTACACCTTC
D gene: TRBD1
V gene: TRBV7-9
J gene: TRBJ1-2
clone size: NA

CDR3 protein: CASSARTGVGGYTF
CDR3 DNA: TGTGCCAGCAGCGCCCGGACAGGGGTGGGCGGCTACACCTTC
D gene: TRBD1
V gene: TRBV9
J gene: TRBJ1-2
clone size: NA

CDR3 protein: CASSLSSGGTDTQYF
CDR3 DNA: TGTGCCAGCAGCTTAAGTAGCGGGGGGACAGATACGCAGTATTTT
D gene: TRBD2
V gene: TRBV5-4
J gene: TRBJ2-3
clone size: few

CDR3 protein: CSVVLAGAMGEQFF
CDR3 DNA: TGCAGCGTTGTGCTAGCGGGGGCCATGGGTGAGCAGTTCTTC
D gene: TRBD2
V gene: TRBV29-1
J gene: TRBJ2-1
clone size: NA

CDR3 protein: CASSTGTDYGYTF
CDR3 DNA: TGTGCCAGCAGCACCGGGACAGATTACGGCTACACCTTC
D gene: TRBD1
V gene: TRBV9
J gene: TRBJ1-2
clone size: few

CDR3 protein: CASSVGTGGDYSPLHF
CDR3 DNA: TGTGCCAGCAGCGTAGGGACAGGGGGAGATTACTCACCCCTCCACTTT
D gene: TRBD1
V gene: TRBV9
J gene: TRBJ1-6
clone size: NA

CDR3 protein: CASSYIPGTGPSYEQYF
CDR3 DNA: TGTGCCAGCAGTTACATTCCCGGGACAGGGCCCTCCTACGAGCAGTACTTC
D gene: TRBD1
V gene: TRBV6-7
J gene: TRBJ2-7
clone size: few

CDR3 protein: CASSGGGRFGNEQFF
CDR3 DNA: TGTGCCAGCAGTGGTGGGGGGAGGTTCGGGAATGAGCAGTTCTTC
D gene: NA
V gene: TRBV27
J gene: TRBJ2-1
clone size: NA

CDR3 protein: CSVGQGAWEQYF
CDR3 DNA: TGCAGCGTTGGACAGGGGGCTTGGGAGCAGTACTTC
D gene: TRBD1
V gene: TRBV29-1
J gene: TRBJ2-7
clone size: NA

CDR3 protein: CASSLFLDRGRRGELFF
CDR3 DNA: TGTGCCAGCAGCTTATTTTTGGACAGGGGGCGAAGAGGGGAGCTGTTTTTT
D gene: TRBD1
V gene: TRBV11-2
J gene: TRBJ2-2
clone size: once

CDR3 protein: CASSPGQGLSNTF
CDR3 DNA: TGTGCCAGCAGCCCGGGACAGGGACTGTCGAACACCTTC
D gene: TRBD1
V gene: TRBV6-5
J gene: TRBJ1-2
clone size: NA

CDR3 protein: CASSSRGSYGYTF
CDR3 DNA: TGTGCCAGCAGCTCCAGGGGGTCCTATGGCTACACCTTC
D gene: TRBD1
V gene: TRBV7-2
J gene: TRBJ1-2
clone size: NA

CDR3 protein: CASSRQLTGYYGYTF
CDR3 DNA: TGCGCCAGCAGCCGGCAGCTCACAGGGTACTATGGCTACACCTTC
D gene: NA
V gene: TRBV4-3
J gene: TRBJ1-2
clone size: NA

CDR3 protein: CASSIHDRTEAFF
CDR3 DNA: TGTGCCAGTAGTATCCATGACAGGACTGAAGCTTTCTTT
D gene: NA
V gene: TRBV19
J gene: TRBJ1-1
clone size: NA

CDR3 protein: CASSPQYLTDTQYF
CDR3 DNA: TGTGCCAGCAGCCCGCAATACTTAACAGATACGCAGTATTTT
D gene: NA
V gene: TRBV7-8
J gene: TRBJ2-3
clone size: NA

CDR3 protein: CSANREGYTF
CDR3 DNA: TGCAGTGCGAACAGGGAGGGCTACACCTTC
D gene: NA
V gene: TRBV20-1
J gene: TRBJ1-2
clone size: NA

CDR3 protein: CASSLAAVGELFF
CDR3 DNA: TGTGCCAGCAGCTTAGCAGCGGTCGGGGAGCTGTTTTTT
D gene: NA
V gene: TRBV7-7
J gene: TRBJ2-2
clone size: NA

CDR3 protein: CASSPDRVGGELFF
CDR3 DNA: TGTGCCAGCAGCCCGGACAGGGTGGGCGGGGAGCTGTTTTTT
D gene: TRBD1
V gene: TRBV7-6
J gene: TRBJ2-2
clone size: NA

CDR3 protein: CASSLQGDYGYTF
CDR3 DNA: TGTGCCAGCAGTTTACAAGGGGACTATGGCTACACCTTC
D gene: NA
V gene: TRBV28
J gene: TRBJ1-2
clone size: once

CDR3 protein: CASSPRPGGATGELFF
CDR3 DNA: TGCGCCAGCAGCCCCCGTCCCGGGGGGGCCACCGGGGAGCTGTTTTTT
D gene: TRBD2
V gene: TRBV4-3
J gene: TRBJ2-2
clone size: NA

CDR3 protein: CASRMGGLSTDTQYF
CDR3 DNA: TGTGCCAGCAGAATGGGGGGGTTGAGCACAGATACGCAGTATTTT
D gene: TRBD2
V gene: TRBV6-5
J gene: TRBJ2-3
clone size: once

CDR3 protein: CASSESPGGINEQFF
CDR3 DNA: TGCGCCAGCAGTGAGTCGCCTGGGGGGATAAATGAGCAGTTCTTC
D gene: NA
V gene: TRBV10-2
J gene: TRBJ2-1
clone size: NA